Reported below is one T cell receptor beta chain. Its specific antigen is unknown. No base quality values were provided; no much bigger clone lies one nucleotide off. The cohort was made up of about 610 healthy bone marrow donors. All cohort members were sampled while nominally healthy, although unrecorded immune exposures were likely present. The donor tested CMV seronegative and was one of the 352 seronegative cohort members. Each donor provided a peripheral blood sample, and peripheral blood mononuclear cells were used for TCR beta sequencing. The Qiagen DNeasy Blood Extraction Kit was used to extract genomic DNA from the blood cell samples. Receptor libraries were prepared by the immunoSEQ multiplex PCR assay. A mixture of 60 forward primers for TCR Vbeta segments and 13 reverse primers for TCR Jbeta segments was used in the multiplex PCR. The CDR3 region of rearranged TCR beta genes was amplified from genomic DNA by a multiplex PCR assay. The Illumina HiSeq System was used to sequence the amplified TCR beta libraries as 87-base-pair reads. In the paper's pipeline: In a later analysis, tens of millions of unique TCR beta chains were counted across the approximately 640 repertoires, and around 10 million of these chains were shared by at least two donors. To remove PCR and sequencing errors, raw reads were error-corrected and collapsed into unique sequences using a nearest-neighbor algorithm that merged closely related sequences. Alignment of CDR3 sequences to IMGT reference sequences was used to assign V, D and J gene segments. Each retained sequence needed at least a six-nucleotide match to both a V gene segment and a J gene segment. Rearrangements were classified as productive when the CDR3 lacked stop codons and remained in frame with V and J, and all other rearrangements were classified as non-productive. CDR3 was defined according to IMGT convention as the region running from the second conserved V-encoded cysteine to the conserved J-encoded phenylalanine. Sequences without an unambiguous match to a single V gene segment were excluded from the earlier analysis of 450 to 650 of the donors. An earlier analysis of several hundred of the donors called V segments functional above 56.7% productive rearrangements and segregating when the between-donor standard deviation exceeded 5%. A statistical classification framework was developed to diagnose cytomegalovirus status using the catalog of TCR beta chain sequences. In a later analysis, TCR nucleotide sequences were compared against IMGT/GENE-DB human TR gene sequences so that V and J genes could be assigned. The TCRdist pipeline was used in a later analysis to assign CDR3 sequences and most-parsimonious VDJ recombination scenarios. In a later analysis, each TCR beta chain was defined by its CDR3 amino acid sequence together with its V-gene family, and reads without a unique V-gene family were excluded. In a later analysis, several hundred highly shared, low-generation-probability nucleotide sequences were removed to address suspected cross-contamination and a sequencing artifact. In a later analysis, a clonal expansion index was calculated for each public chain from normalized within-repertoire ranks of inferred template counts. Generation probabilities in a later analysis came from a VDJ recombination model fitted to out-of-frame rearrangements, and those results were checked against IGoR. Hypergeometric tests were used in a later analysis to score TCR-TCR, TCR-HLA and TCR-CMV co-occurrence, with a repertoire-size bias correction applied to the TCR pairs. To estimate false discovery rates, a later analysis permuted the HLA or CMV assignments 20 times. In a later analysis, co-occurring TCRs were grouped using DBSCAN, and TCRdist sequence similarity was added for clustering within HLA-allele-positive subsets. For co-occurrence clustering, repertoires with fewer than 30,000 or more than 120,000 public chains were excluded, along with several repertoires with anomalous nucleotide sharing. Imported from immuneACCESS, the table was reduced by TCRdb to in-frame sequences with V and J called. These copies leave out some clones; in studies compared against another copy, an unresolved V gene accounts for under half, and the cause of the remainder is not known. The V and J calls and the clone size are those of that table, but D and trimming were determined from the DNA. For this sample the table gives around 130,000 clones, of which about 80% were detected only once. Roughly 5.7% of the sample belongs to the ten largest clones.

The sample originates from a study of cytomegalovirus exposure and HLA in healthy donors (dated by TCRdb to between 2016 and 2019). With regard to the full study: An earlier analysis of some 500 of the donors reported 250 to 300 Gb of sequence data and about 100 million unique TCR beta sequences from roughly 180 million T cells. Typing coverage differed by locus: A, B, C, DRB1 and DQB1 were typed in roughly 620-640 donors, DQA1 in about 550, DPA1 in 600 to 610, and DPB1 in roughly 450. Using immunosequencing, the study profiled T cell repertoires from about 620 subjects and related those repertoires to cytomegalovirus serostatus. Among roughly 400 genotyped donors of the cohort, an average of approximately 240,000 unique TCR beta nucleotide sequences was sequenced per donor, of which about 18% were non-productive. Roughly 300 gigabases of sequencing data and 91 million or so unique TCR sequences made up an early release that covered approximately 700 HLA-typed donors. All discovery cohort repertoires had been generated on a single sequencing platform. An earlier analysis of fewer than 700 of the donors applied high-throughput TCR beta sequencing to assess whether each TCR beta V gene segment acted as functional or pseudogenic. Of the roughly 410 genotyped donors, 65% to 90% were placed in the genetic ancestry cluster associated with self-reported Caucasian donors. The later analysis used no new phenotypic data to find candidate immune exposures, relying instead on TCR beta sequences and their occurrence across donors. A later genetic analysis took genome-wide SNP genotypes for about 65% of the roughly 670 donors and used that subset as a discovery cohort. The study combined high-throughput TCR immunosequencing, statistical association of individual TCRs with disease status, and machine learning to predict cytomegalovirus infection status. A later analysis re-analyzed previously published TCR beta repertoires from about 730 donors and added high-resolution HLA genotyping to study TCR occurrence patterns. Along with the roughly 700-subject first cohort, a separate validation cohort of over a hundred different subjects was used. Class I and class II HLA loci were covered by the typing at four-digit resolution. Alongside the repertoire data, information on donor age, sex, ethnicity and CMV serostatus was compiled. Because of strong linkage in the cohort, roughly five DR-DQ haplotypes were treated as single units for association and clustering. The study aimed to test whether signatures of past pathogen exposure could be identified by cataloging public T cell receptors.

V drops 0 bases and J drops 7 bases, leaving 13 bases in between. Inclusive of the bounding cysteine and phenylalanine, the CDR3 is 15 residues long. The retained sequence is limited to the CDR3, 45 bases, with the frame set at the first base. CDR1 and CDR2 are drawn from the germline V gene: SGHRS, YFSETQ. Broad study findings and their caveats: The earlier analysis of 587 of the donors excluded fewer than 20 rarely observed V segments, including chromosome 9 orphons, because counts were too low. In an earlier analysis of approximately 590 of the donors, most TCR beta V segments appeared in productive rearrangements about 90% or about 30% of the time, broadly matching IMGT annotations. V-gene and J-gene trimming of TCR beta chains was associated with a missense DCLRE1C variant in a later genetic analysis, and the association was replicated in an independent cohort. According to a later analysis, parvovirus B19, influenza, CMV and Epstein-Barr virus appeared linked to several top co-occurrence clusters. A later analysis found that most CMV-associated TCR beta chains appeared HLA-restricted, with HLA associations seemingly driven largely by CMV exposure. In a later analysis, TCR association rates were found to vary across HLA loci, with the most associated TCRs seen for DRB1 alleles and the fewest for HLA-C alleles. The 87-base-pair reads could not distinguish some IMGT-functional V segments, including TRBV6-2 and TRBV6-3, so those segments were excluded. Linkage disequilibrium might explain the correlated functional status among segregating V segments, but an unknown experimental factor could not be ruled out. The presence/absence analyses assumed that sequencing depth was roughly uniform across donors, and that assumption may not be true. Because some donors lacked HLA typing at each locus, the association tests relied only on the typed subset. Compared with the roughly 670-donor mean, donors in an Asian-associated ancestry cluster had fewer N-insertions in productive TCRs, according to a later genetic analysis. Specific HLA alleles were associated with 15,000 to 20,000 TCR beta sequences at a false discovery rate of 0.05 in a later analysis. Most TCR sequences were seen in very few donors, while some public TCRs were found in many individuals. The study listed 164 TCR beta chains as associated with cytomegalovirus. The only immune exposure information available for the cohort was CMV serostatus. In a later analysis, HLA-associated TCR beta chains showed more clonal expansion and lower generation probabilities than non-associated chains that were equally common. A further reported finding was that TCR beta sequences accurately predicted the HLA-A and HLA-B alleles for most subjects in the first cohort. Cytomegalovirus status was reported to be diagnosed by the classifier with high specificity and sensitivity in both the original and validation cohorts. The authors suggested that the approach could potentially be extended to other disease states and immunological phenotypes. In vitro tests confirmed that a few of the cytomegalovirus-associated TCR beta chains recognize cytomegalovirus antigens. This cohort had only TCR beta chains sequenced, and the lack of alpha or paired-chain data limited which features could be detected. Strong co-occurrence of HLA alleles, especially DR and DQ, made assigning TCR associations to individual alleles difficult. The sequencing pipeline was judged likely to have produced a cluster of highly shared sequence variants as a technical artifact.

Sequenced input: PBMCs. This TCR was sampled from a man in his thirties or forties in good health and CMV-seronegative. Recombination joined TRBV5-1 with TRBJ2-2; the best D guess is TRBD1, with 5 bases matching. This receptor has the CDR3 CASSLDRQGGGELFF. The nucleotide sequence reads TGCGCCAGCAGCTTGGATCGGCAGGGTGGCGGGGAGCTGTTTTTT.